The entry that follows covers one T cell receptor (beta chain) sequence. Using immunoSEQ multiplex PCR, the repertoire was profiled, and TCRdb retains in-frame clones only, with some absent. This sample carries about 170,000 clones, just under 85% of them seen once, and the ten largest clones take 7.5% to 8%. The sample belongs to a study of blood T cell repertoires in COVID-19. The germline V gene has CDR1 SGHTS and CDR2 YDEGEE. The CDR3 spans 15 residues. V dropped 5 bases and J dropped 4 bases, with 18 bases sitting between them. The specimen sequenced was peripheral blood. This TCR came from a man aged 35 to 55 who had recovered from COVID-19. The rearrangement joins TRBV5-8 to TRBJ1-2, with D tentatively TRBD1 (6 bases). This chain's CDR3 is CASRVGPGALYGYTF. The CDR3 coding sequence is TGTGCCAGCAGGGTCGGCCCAGGGGCCCTCTATGGCTACACCTTC. The whole variable domain, remainder taken from reference TRBV5-8 and TRBJ1-2, is EAGVTQSPTHLIKTRGQQATLRCSPISGHTSVYWYQQALGLGLQFLLWYDEGEERNRGNFPPRFSGRQFPNYSSELNVNALELEDSALYLCASRVGPGALYGYTFGSGTRLTVV.